This T cell receptor beta chain is drawn from a study of shared clonotypes between healthy human individuals. Study-level background: Participating donors consisted of a couple of women and a few men aged 18 to 49. Study-level points and caveats: Sequencing depth was a factor that was expected to affect clonotype sharing among donors. Four donors had around 5.2% of their naive CD4 clonotypes in common.

Naive CD8 cells, CD45RO-negative and positively selected for CCR7, excluded terminally differentiated effector memory CD45RA+ cells. Adult donors, all healthy and HIV-negative, had no recent acute infections or vaccinations. Clones were read by immunoSEQ multiplex PCR, and TCRdb kept only the in-frame ones, dropping some. Here the sample spans 2 million to 2.5 million clones, about 95% being singletons. As for this clone: The antigen is unknown.

The sequence derives from a man younger than 35 in good health. The sequencing sample was made of naive CD8+ T cells sorted from blood.

The CDR3 DNA follows: TGTGCCAGTAGTATAGACGGAAACCTAGCGGGAGTTGACACCGGGGAGCTGTTTTTT. It translates to CASSIDGNLAGVDTGELFF. The chain employs TRBV19 and TRBJ2-2; 10 nucleotides line up with TRBD2. V was clipped by 0 bases and J by 3 bases; unmatched bases: 10. CDR3 size: 19 residues. CDR1 and CDR2 from the germline V gene are LNHDA and SQIVND (reference sequence). Combining the CDR3 with reference TRBV19 and TRBJ2-2 gives the whole variable domain DGGITQSPKYLFRKEGQNVTLSCEQNLNHDAMYWYRQDPGQGLRLIYYSQIVNDFQKGDIAEGYSVSREKKESFPLTVTSAQKNPTAFYLCASSIDGNLAGVDTGELFFGEGSRLTVL.